This is a list of T cell receptor beta chains from one sample in a study of T cells in Graves' hyperthyroidism and ophthalmopathy. TCRdb fed the multiplex PCR reads into MiXCR, producing one record per CDR3 protein. There are 480,000 or so distinct CDR3 sequences in the sample; over 35% occur only once, and about two fifths lies in the top ten. Source material: peripheral blood or thyroid tissue (not recorded which). The receptors were sampled from an adult woman with Graves' disease, either hyperthyroidism or ophthalmopathy (not recorded which). Each CDR3 is given without its conserved first and last residue. The order of the fields is J gene, V gene, CDR3 protein.

TRBJ2-6,TRBV11-2,ASSLLAGANVLT
TRBJ1-1,TRBV19,ASSSRPTGNTEAF
TRBJ2-7,TRBV20-1,SAKYMNRGEQY
TRBJ2-7,TRBV7-9,ASSHRDGQY
TRBJ2-7,TRBV10-3,AISRQGAGEQY
TRBJ2-6,TRBV10-3,AISKGAGANVLT
TRBJ2-7,TRBV7-2,ASSLEGRGGIREQY
TRBJ1-2,TRBV10-3,AISGHSSNYGYT
TRBJ1-1,TRBV5-1,ASSEGQTEAF
TRBJ1-2,TRBV27,ASRHDSPEGGYT
TRBJ1-2,TRBV3-1,ASSPTKKAPYGYT
TRBJ2-7,TRBV25-1,ASSEHPGQGGYEQY
TRBJ1-2,TRBV6-2/TRBV6-3,ASSPADRPYGYT
TRBJ1-3,TRBV5-4,ASSLGLGRSSGNTIY
TRBJ1-3,TRBV5-4,ASSFSQGQDTIY
TRBJ2-3,TRBV7-9,ASSFGAWGDTQY
TRBJ2-3,TRBV20-1,SALSGSVADTQY
TRBJ1-6,TRBV7-2,ASSGDSPYNSPLH
TRBJ2-7,TRBV5-1,ASRWGLAGAYEQY
TRBJ1-1,TRBV20-1,SARDLRGAEAF
TRBJ1-5,TRBV12-3/TRBV12-4,ASSWYGETQH
TRBJ2-5,TRBV19,ASSTQGAPRETQY
TRBJ1-6,TRBV10-3,AIGGQGTYNSPLH
TRBJ1-2,TRBV7-9,ASSFGVVGRYTGYT
TRBJ2-7,TRBV28,ASTIGTYEQY
TRBJ2-7,TRBV7-9,ASSHRGGNSYEQY
TRBJ2-5,TRBV7-2,ASSPDDRETQY
TRBJ1-3,TRBV24-1,ATSAPGRDGNTIY
TRBJ1-4,TRBV24-1,ATSDLIGEKLF
TRBJ2-5,TRBV4-3,ASSQEGRVQGTQY
TRBJ2-5,TRBV7-2,ASSRALAGSQY
TRBJ2-7,TRBV7-2,ASSPKQGYEQY
TRBJ1-3,TRBV28,ASSLNRLDSYSGNTIY
TRBJ1-6,TRBV10-3,AISGNYDRVGSPLH
TRBJ1-1,TRBV18,ASSQETSGPAF
TRBJ1-1,TRBV10-2,AIMGGTDEAF
TRBJ1-4,TRBV3-1,ATRAGSNEKLF
TRBJ2-5,TRBV7-2,ASSRRGQETQY
TRBJ1-6,TRBV6-2/TRBV6-3,ASSLRAGNGTSPLH
TRBJ1-6,TRBV5-5,ASSSTQLEGSPLH
TRBJ2-7,TRBV10-3,AISDWGGEQY
TRBJ1-5,TRBV25-1,ASTKADRASGFYQPQH
TRBJ1-2,TRBV9,ASSPTGRIYGYT
TRBJ1-6,TRBV20-1,SARTGPAYNSPLH
TRBJ2-5,TRBV20-1,SASHKRETQY
TRBJ1-5,TRBV19,ASSIVGEENNQPQH
TRBJ2-1,TRBV10-3,AISEAGSRGEEQF
TRBJ1-3,TRBV7-9,ASRTDGNTIY
TRBJ2-2,TRBV2,ASSDSPGGTGELF
TRBJ2-7,TRBV6-1,ASSYGREAAEQY
TRBJ2-6,TRBV7-8,ASSSRVGANVLT
TRBJ1-1,TRBV15,ATRQGVDTEAF
TRBJ2-7,TRBV15,ATSQMGGNEQY